What follows are 27 T cell receptor beta chains derived from one specimen sequenced in a study of Ad26.COV2.S vaccination and SARS-CoV-2 variants. The protocol was immunoSEQ multiplex PCR, while the TCRdb copy is restricted to in-frame clones and leaves out a portion. Altogether nearly 400,000 clones are present, about 91% being singletons, with the ten largest covering 1.5% to 2%. The treatment denotes: roughly 19 received Ad26.COV2.S at low or high dose, single or two shots; roughly five received placebo; per-sample allocation not given. Sampling occurred on day 63 after the first vaccine or placebo injection. The sequenced sample was peripheral blood, obtained in a trial of Ad26.COV2.S vaccine versus placebo. The receptors were gathered from a person aged 18 to 65 who received the Ad26.COV2.S COVID-19 vaccine or a placebo.

The chain uses TRBV30 and TRBJ1-5; D might be TRBD1 (6 bases). This CDR3 comprises 16 residues. CDR1 is GTSNPN, CDR2 SVGIG, per germline (reference sequence). V was cut by 3 bases and J by 2 bases, with 17 bases left in between. The CDR3 nucleotides are TGTGCCTGGAGCAGGGGTGAGGGATTGGGCAATCAGCCCCAGCATTTT. Residues: CAWSRGEGLGNQPQHF.

The V and J genes are TRBV10-3 and TRBJ2-2; 9 nucleotides align to TRBD1. The CDR3 runs to 16 residues. Germline CDR1 ENHRY, CDR2 SYGVKD. V lost 6 bases and J lost 6; bases outside the gene matches: 11. CDR3 in amino acids: CAIRRDRVSNAGELFF. Written as DNA, the CDR3 is TGTGCCATCAGACGGGACAGGGTCTCCAACGCCGGGGAGCTGTTTTTT.

The chain joins TRBV6-5 to TRBJ2-3, with D possibly TRBD2 on 5 matching bases. The CDR3 has 15 amino acids. Germline V lookup: CDR1 MNHEY, CDR2 SVGAGI. Trimming stripped 6 bases from V and 1 base from J, with 14 bases between. The CDR3 bases are TGTGCCAGCAGCCTCAAGTCCGGGGGCACAGATACGCAGTATTTT. Encoded protein: CASSLKSGGTDTQYF.

The rearrangement uses TRBV5-6 and TRBJ2-1; TRBD2 aligns across 9 bases. The germline V gene encodes CDR1 SGHDT and CDR2 YYEEEE. This CDR3 spans 16 amino acids. The trim removed 5 bases at V and 0 bases at J, leaving 6 bases unmatched. CDR3 sequence reads: CASSSAGGSSYNEQFF. CDR3 DNA: TGTGCCAGCAGTTCAGCGGGAGGAAGCTCCTACAATGAGCAGTTCTTC.

This clone was seen a handful of times. This chain uses TRBV19 with TRBJ2-3; D might be TRBD1 (6 bases). The CDR3 sequence is 15 residues long. Trimming pared 8 bases from V and 0 bases from J, leaving 15 bases between. The germline V gene has CDR1 LNHDA and CDR2 SQIVND (reference sequence). The CDR3 coding sequence is TGTGCCAGTGGGGAAGGGGGACCTAGCACAGATACGCAGTATTTT. Its translation is CASGEGGPSTDTQYF.

The V and J genes are TRBV7-2 and TRBJ2-2, with 11 bases fitting TRBD2. With 1 base clipped from V and 7 bases from J, the junction kept 14 bases outside the gene matches. The CDR3 is 19 residues long. The V gene's germline CDR1 is SGHTA and CDR2 FQGNSA. The CDR3 DNA sequence: TGTGCCAGCAGCTTAGTACCTGGACTAGCGGGCCAAAGGAGCGGGGAGCTGTTTTTT. Protein: CASSLVPGLAGQRSGELFF. Using reference TRBV7-2 and TRBJ2-2 for the parts outside the CDR3, the full variable domain is GAGVSQSPSNKVTEKGKDVELRCDPISGHTALYWYRQSLGQGLEFLIYFQGNSAPDKSGLPSDRFSAERTGGSVSTLTIQRTQQEDSAVYLCASSLVPGLAGQRSGELFFGEGSRLTVL.

About this clone: Distinct nucleotide sequences in the sample also encode this CDR3. The CDR3 spells CASSQDRGTDTQYF. DNA of the CDR3: TGCGCCAGCAGCCAAGATCGCGGCACAGATACGCAGTATTTT. This chain links TRBV4-1 with TRBJ2-3; D is ambiguous. Trimming pared 0 bases from V and 1 base from J, leaving 5 bases between. The CDR3 length is 14 residues. The germline CDR1 and CDR2 sequences are MGHRA and YSYEKL.

This chain joins TRBV9 and TRBJ2-1, with D perhaps TRBD2 (5 bases). The V end was cut by 3 bases, the J end by 0 bases, with 16 bases between. The CDR3 extends over 17 amino acids. Germline CDR1 reads SGDLS; CDR2 reads YYNGEE. The chain's CDR3 is CASSAPRTESSYNEQFF. DNA of the CDR3: TGTGCCAGCAGCGCCCCCCGGACTGAGAGCTCCTACAATGAGCAGTTCTTC.

This chain joins TRBV27 and TRBJ2-3; 8 bases fit TRBD2. From germline, CDR1 is MNHEY and CDR2 SMNVEV (reference sequence). Trimming removed 5 bases from V and 0 bases from J; junction bases left unmatched: 13. The CDR3 contains 18 residues. The CDR3 reads CASSPWIGLALSTDTQYF. CDR3 coding DNA: TGTGCCAGCAGTCCCTGGATAGGACTAGCTCTTAGCACAGATACGCAGTATTTT.

The chain couples TRBV5-8 to TRBJ2-1; TRBD1 is a possible D gene (6 bases). CDR1 and CDR2 from the germline V gene are SGHTS and YDEGEE. This CDR3 spans 16 amino acids. The germline V and J ends were trimmed by 4 bases and 3 bases, with 17 bases remaining between them. CDR3 DNA: TGTGCCAGCAGCCCCTGGATGGAAGGGGGCTACAATGAGCAGTTCTTC. This gives the protein CASSPWMEGGYNEQFF. Full variable domain (missing parts from reference TRBV5-8 and TRBJ2-1): EAGVTQSPTHLIKTRGQQATLRCSPISGHTSVYWYQQALGLGLQFLLWYDEGEERNRGNFPPRFSGRQFPNYSSELNVNALELEDSALYLCASSPWMEGGYNEQFFGPGTRLTVL.

This clone was observed a few times. V gene TRBV27 combines with J gene TRBJ1-5; D is possibly TRBD1 (6 bases). The CDR3 has 20 residues. The germline V gene has CDR1 MNHEY and CDR2 SMNVEV (reference sequence). The V end lost 2 bases, the J end lost 5 bases, and 28 bases lay between the germline ends. The CDR3 sequence: CASSLPTTLTGSSLDQPQHF. The CDR3 nucleotides are TGTGCCAGCAGTTTACCGACAACCTTAACAGGGTCATCGCTTGATCAGCCCCAGCATTTT.

A note on this clone: The sample carries other DNA sequences with the same CDR3. This rearrangement joins TRBV7-9 to TRBJ2-7; the D gene could be TRBD1 or TRBD2 (6 bases each). Trimming took 1 base from V and 6 from J, leaving 7 bases between them. The germline V gene encodes CDR1 SEHNR and CDR2 FQNEAQ (reference sequence). The CDR3 totals 12 residues. This chain's CDR3 is CASSLGGAEQYF. The CDR3 DNA sequence: TGTGCCAGCAGCTTAGGGGGGGCCGAGCAGTACTTC.

This chain connects TRBV11-2 to TRBJ2-3; D unresolved. This CDR3 comprises 15 residues. CDR1 is SGHAT, CDR2 FQNNGV, per germline. Trimming cost V 1 base and J 1 base, with 9 bases left between them. The CDR3: CASSLGTRGTDTQYF. The CDR3 DNA reads TGTGCCAGCAGCTTAGGTACACGAGGCACAGATACGCAGTATTTT.

The gene calls are TRBV19 and TRBJ1-6; possible D gene TRBD1, 6 bases. This CDR3 contains 18 residues. The germline V gene has CDR1 LNHDA and CDR2 SQIVND (reference sequence). V gave up 3 bases and J gave up 14 bases, with 29 bases separating them. The CDR3: CASSMGGNRGALGVTLHF. The DNA of the CDR3 is TGTGCCAGTAGTATGGGCGGTAATCGGGGGGCCCTCGGGGTGACCCTCCACTTT.

V usage is TRBV7-8 and J usage is TRBJ1-5; 9 bases match TRBD1. V lost 6 bases, J lost 1 base, and 4 bases stayed unmatched. Germline assignment: CDR1 SGHVS and CDR2 FQNEAQ. The CDR3 loop spans 15 amino acids. CDR3: CASSQGQGSNQPQHF. The CDR3 DNA sequence: TGTGCCAGCAGTCAAGGACAGGGGAGCAATCAGCCCCAGCATTTT.

The chain recombines TRBV28 with TRBJ1-4; perhaps TRBD1 as D (5 bases). With 4 bases removed from V and 8 bases from J, the gap between germline ends came to 20 bases. The CDR3 is 16 amino acids. Germline V gene lookup returns CDR1 MDHEN and CDR2 SYDVKM. CDR3 residues: CASSSSGLGGVEKLFF. As DNA, the CDR3 is TGTGCCAGCAGTTCCTCCGGACTCGGGGGAGTGGAAAAACTGTTTTTT.

The rearrangement links TRBV21-1 to TRBJ2-5; the D segment call TRBD1 is taken from the table without a DNA check. TRBV21-1 is marked as a pseudogene. The CDR3 is made up of 16 amino acids. The CDR3 is CASSTHDRERVQTQYF. The CDR3 DNA sequence: TGTGCCAGCAGCACCCATGACAGGGAGAGGGTTCAGACCCAGTACTTC.

The J gene is TRBJ2-1, the V gene TRBV5-5; D uncertain. The CDR3 runs to 15 residues. Germline V gene sequence: CDR1 SGHKS, CDR2 YYEKEE (reference sequence). V was shortened by 5 bases and J by 1 base, with 13 bases between the two germline ends. CDR3 nucleotide sequence: TGTGCCAGCAGTCTGGAGCTGGGATCCTACAATGAGCAGTTCTTC. It yields the protein CASSLELGSYNEQFF.

The genes are TRBV7-3 and TRBJ2-3; unclear D gene. CDR1 and CDR2 (germline): SGHTA, FQGTGA. Trimming took 5 bases from V and 0 from J, leaving 12 bases between them. This CDR3 has 15 residues. The CDR3 region is CASSPLGLSTDTQYF. The CDR3 DNA reads TGTGCCAGCAGCCCCTTAGGGCTTAGCACAGATACGCAGTATTTT.

The chain couples TRBV10-3 to TRBJ1-2, with unresolved D. CDR1 and CDR2 from the germline V gene are ENHRY and SYGVKD. Trimming removed 0 bases at V and 8 bases at J, with 7 bases between. This CDR3 region has 12 residues. CDR3 bases: TGTGCCATCAGTGAGTCCGCGGGCGGCTACACCTTC. It translates to CAISESAGGYTF.

V and J are TRBV19 and TRBJ2-7; TRBD1 aligns across 8 bases. The CDR3 is 13 amino acids. The trim removed 11 bases at V and 1 base at J, leaving 7 bases unmatched. Germline CDR1 LNHDA, CDR2 SQIVND (reference sequence). Here the CDR3 DNA reads TGTGCCGTAGCCCGGACAGGGTCCTACGAGCAGTACTTC. Translation: CAVARTGSYEQYF.

The rearrangement joins TRBV29-1 to TRBJ1-2; D is uncertain. Trimming took 6 bases from V and 6 from J, leaving 17 bases between them. Germline V gene lookup returns CDR1 SQVTM and CDR2 ANQGSEA. The CDR3 is made up of 13 amino acids. CDR3 nucleotide sequence: TGCAGCGTGCGACCGGCTGATGGGCATGGCTACACCTTC. Protein sequence: CSVRPADGHGYTF.

The rearrangement uses TRBV6-5 and TRBJ1-4; the D is unclear. V lost 6 bases and J 5 bases, leaving 16 bases between the germline ends. The germline CDR1 and CDR2 sequences are MNHEY and SVGAGI. The CDR3 has 15 amino acids. CDR3 in DNA: TGTGCCAGCAGGCTGTTTGCAGACCTAAATGAAAAACTGTTTTTT. Its translation is CASRLFADLNEKLFF.

The chain couples TRBV6-1 to TRBJ1-1; D call uncertain. This CDR3 contains 15 residues. Per the germline V gene, CDR1 is MNHNS and CDR2 is SASEGT. V lost 2 bases and J lost 3, with 13 bases in between. CDR3 sequence: CASSESSGRYTEAFF. Here the CDR3 DNA reads TGTGCCAGCAGTGAAAGTAGTGGACGTTACACTGAAGCTTTCTTT.

The rearrangement uses TRBV11-2 and TRBJ2-7; TRBD2 agrees at 14 bases. Germline V CDR1 and CDR2: SGHAT, FQNNGV. V lost 3 bases, J lost 2 bases, and 0 bases stayed unmatched. The CDR3 runs 15 residues. CDR3 coding DNA: TGTGCCAGCAGCTTGGGACTAGCGGGAGCCTACGAGCAGTACTTC. It encodes CASSLGLAGAYEQYF.

Concerning this clone: The same CDR3 also results from other DNA sequences found in this sample. The CDR3 coding sequence is TGTGCCAGCAGCTTAACCAGGCTAGAGACCCAGTACTTC. Its translation is CASSLTRLETQYF. The chain joins TRBV7-3 to TRBJ2-5; no firm D call. CDR3 length: 13 amino acids. The V and J ends lost 0 bases and 4 bases respectively, with 6 bases between them. Germline values: CDR1 SGHTA, CDR2 FQGTGA.

This clone was observed once. This chain's CDR3 is CASRVQGRETQYF. The CDR3 coding sequence is TGTGCCAGCAGGGTACAGGGGAGGGAGACCCAGTACTTC. The J gene is TRBJ2-5, the V gene TRBV6-5; TRBD1 is a possible D gene (7 bases). Germline V CDR1 and CDR2: MNHEY, SVGAGI. Trimming cost V 6 bases and J 5 bases, with 13 bases left between them. CDR3 length equals 13 residues.